This T cell receptor (beta chain) was sequenced in a study of blood T cell repertoires in COVID-19. At the level of the study: Whether acute or convalescent, the COVID-19 samples came from the United States, Italy and Spain. T cells, B-cell-depleted T cells, or PBMCs provided the cDNA or gDNA that served as material.

The authors' processing: Researchers report that nucleated cell counts were estimated from reference gene primer amplification. Measured with immunoSEQ multiplex PCR; TCRdb has only the in-frame clones, and not every one. V, J and clone size were drawn from that table, and D and trimming were deduced from the DNA. This table has hundreds of thousands of clones, 70% to 90% appearing once. This TCR derives from an elderly man with acute or convalescent COVID-19. The specimen was peripheral blood.

CDR3 sequence: CASSLRGADTQYF. The CDR3, as DNA: TGTGCCAGCAGTTTACGGGGGGCAGATACGCAGTATTTT. The V and J genes are TRBV12-3 or TRBV12-4 and TRBJ2-3; 7 nucleotides agree with TRBD2. With V trimmed by 2 bases and J by 4 bases, 0 bases remained unmatched. CDR3 size: 13 residues.